The 2 T cell receptor beta chains below were found in one sample sequenced in a study of cytomegalovirus exposure and HLA in healthy donors. Clones were read by immunoSEQ multiplex PCR, and TCRdb kept only the in-frame ones, dropping some. The sample carries over 150,000 clones, roughly 84% recorded once. Sequencing was performed on PBMCs. These receptors were collected from a woman aged 18-35 years in good health and CMV-seropositive.

The V and J genes are TRBV4-2 and TRBJ1-5, with D possibly TRBD1 on 6 matching bases. Germline CDR1 reads LGHNA; CDR2 reads YNFKEQ. V gave up 3 bases and J gave up 8 bases, with 14 bases separating them. This CDR3 is built from 14 residues. Here the CDR3 DNA reads TGTGCCAGCAGCCAGGCACAGGGTTCTGAGCCCCAGCATTTT. Its protein is CASSQAQGSEPQHF.

This sequence joins TRBV7-3 and TRBJ2-1; weak D call: TRBD1 (8 bases). CDR1 and CDR2 (germline): SGHTA, FQGTGA. The ends were cut back, 3 bases at V and 9 bases at J, with 12 bases in the middle. This CDR3 comprises 13 residues. CDR3 amino acids: CASSLDREGEQFF. The CDR3 DNA is TGTGCCAGCAGCTTGGACAGGGAGGGTGAGCAGTTCTTC. Variable domain in full (rest from reference TRBV7-3 and TRBJ2-1): GAGVSQTPSNKVTEKGKYVELRCDPISGHTALYWYRQSLGQGPEFLIYFQGTGAADDSGLPNDRFFAVRPEGSVSTLKIQRTERGDSAVYLCASSLDREGEQFFGPGTRLTVL.